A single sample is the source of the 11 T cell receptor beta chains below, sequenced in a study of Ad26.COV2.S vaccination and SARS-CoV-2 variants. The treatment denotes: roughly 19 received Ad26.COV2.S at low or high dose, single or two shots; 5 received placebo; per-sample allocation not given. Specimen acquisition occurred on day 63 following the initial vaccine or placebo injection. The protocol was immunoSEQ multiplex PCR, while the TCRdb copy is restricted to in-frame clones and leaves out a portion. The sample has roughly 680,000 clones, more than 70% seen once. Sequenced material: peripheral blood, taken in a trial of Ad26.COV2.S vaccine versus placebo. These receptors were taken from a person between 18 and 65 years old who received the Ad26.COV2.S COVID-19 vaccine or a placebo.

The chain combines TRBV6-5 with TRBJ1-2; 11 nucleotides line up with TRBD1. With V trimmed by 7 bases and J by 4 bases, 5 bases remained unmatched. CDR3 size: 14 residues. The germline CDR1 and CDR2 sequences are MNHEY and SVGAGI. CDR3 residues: CASTLGQGAYGYTF. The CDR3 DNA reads TGTGCCAGCACTCTAGGACAGGGGGCCTATGGCTACACCTTC.

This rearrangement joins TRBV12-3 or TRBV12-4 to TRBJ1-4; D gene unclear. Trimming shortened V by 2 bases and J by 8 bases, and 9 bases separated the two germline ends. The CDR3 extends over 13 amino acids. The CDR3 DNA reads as TGTGCCAGCAGTTTAAGTTTCCGAGAAAAACTGTTTTTT. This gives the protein CASSLSFREKLFF.

The CDR3 loop is CASSQEAVRGGRETQYF. The CDR3 DNA reads as TGTGCCAGCAGCCAAGAAGCCGTGCGGGGGGGCCGGGAGACCCAGTACTTC. This sequence joins TRBV4-2 and TRBJ2-5; TRBD2 matches 9 bases. The CDR3 totals 17 residues. J lost 5 bases, V lost 0 bases, and 10 bases had no gene match. Germline lookup yields CDR1 LGHNA and CDR2 YNFKEQ.

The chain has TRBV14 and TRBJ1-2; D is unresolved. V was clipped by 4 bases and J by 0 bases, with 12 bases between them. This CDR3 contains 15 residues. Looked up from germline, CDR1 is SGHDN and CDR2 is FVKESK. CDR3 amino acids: CASSRTGSPNYGYTF. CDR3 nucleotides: TGTGCCAGCAGCCGGACGGGGAGCCCTAACTATGGCTACACCTTC.

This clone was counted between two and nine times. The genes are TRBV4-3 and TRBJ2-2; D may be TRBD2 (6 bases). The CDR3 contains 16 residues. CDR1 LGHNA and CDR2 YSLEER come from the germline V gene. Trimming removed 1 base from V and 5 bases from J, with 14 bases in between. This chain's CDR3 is CASSQVRGAFTGELFF. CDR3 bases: TGCGCCAGCAGCCAAGTTCGCGGGGCGTTTACCGGGGAGCTGTTTTTT.

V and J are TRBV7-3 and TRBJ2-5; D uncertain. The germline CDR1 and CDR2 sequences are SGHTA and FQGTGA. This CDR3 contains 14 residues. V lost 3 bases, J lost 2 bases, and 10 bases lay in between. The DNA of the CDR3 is TGTGCCAGCAGCTTTCATCTGAGTCAAGAGACCCAGTACTTC. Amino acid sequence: CASSFHLSQETQYF.

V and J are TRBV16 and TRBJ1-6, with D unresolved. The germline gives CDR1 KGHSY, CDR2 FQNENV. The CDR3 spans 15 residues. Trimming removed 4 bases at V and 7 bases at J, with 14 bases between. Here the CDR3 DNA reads TGTGCCAGCAGCCCGGTGCGGGAGGTAAATTCACCCCTCCACTTT. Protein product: CASSPVREVNSPLHF.

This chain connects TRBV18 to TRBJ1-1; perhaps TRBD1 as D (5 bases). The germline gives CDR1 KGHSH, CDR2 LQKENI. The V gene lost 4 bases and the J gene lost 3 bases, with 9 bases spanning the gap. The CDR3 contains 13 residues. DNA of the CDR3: TGTGCCAGCTCACAAGGGGTGGACACTGAAGCTTTCTTT. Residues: CASSQGVDTEAFF.

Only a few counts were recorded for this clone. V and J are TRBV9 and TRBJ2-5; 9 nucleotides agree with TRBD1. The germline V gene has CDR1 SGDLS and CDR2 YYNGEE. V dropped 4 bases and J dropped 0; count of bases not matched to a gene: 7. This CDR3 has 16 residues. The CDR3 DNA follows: TGTGCCAGCAGCCAGGGCGGGACAGGGCACCAAGAGACCCAGTACTTC. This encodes CASSQGGTGHQETQYF.

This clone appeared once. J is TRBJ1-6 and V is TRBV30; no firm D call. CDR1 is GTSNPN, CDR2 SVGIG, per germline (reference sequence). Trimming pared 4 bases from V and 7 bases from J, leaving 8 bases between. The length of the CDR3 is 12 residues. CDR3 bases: TGTGCCTGGACCCTAATAAATTCACCCCTCCACTTT. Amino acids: CAWTLINSPLHF.

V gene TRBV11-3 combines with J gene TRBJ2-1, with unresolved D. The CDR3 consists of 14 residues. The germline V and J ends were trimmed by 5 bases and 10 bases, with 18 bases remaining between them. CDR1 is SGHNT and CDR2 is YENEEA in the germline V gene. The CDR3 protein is CASSPGPPVREQFF. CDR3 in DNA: TGTGCCAGCAGCCCCGGACCACCTGTGAGGGAGCAGTTCTTC.